This is a list of T cell receptor beta chains from one sample in a study of blood T cells in healthy people across ages. Each CDR3 protein gets one entry after TCRdb re-called the 5' RACE reads with MiXCR. The sample shows more than 650,000 distinct CDR3 sequences, 53% of them seen only once. Sequenced input: blood. Receptors were obtained from an elderly man in good health. The conserved cysteine and the conserved F or W are not part of the CDR3 here. Some rows have no size entry. The others give once, few or many, or a class for an expanded clone.

TRBJ1-2 | TRBV6-7 | - | ARRGAWQSGYT
TRBJ1-4 | TRBV5-1 | many | ASSSQGNNEKLF
TRBJ1-2 | TRBV20-1 | few | SAAIGGTYTAGYGYT
TRBJ1-1 | TRBV25-1 | - | ASSGRSEAF
TRBJ2-1 | TRBV29-1 | few | SVEDPAYEQF
TRBJ1-5 | TRBV27 | - | ASSSAGGSDQPQH
TRBJ1-2 | TRBV2 | - | ASRAGPNYGYT
TRBJ2-1 | TRBV5-5 | - | ASGRGTSGLNEQF
TRBJ2-3 | TRBV20-1 | - | SAPATGPSTDTQY
TRBJ1-2 | TRBV19 | few | ASSSVLGFNYGYT